This TCR beta chain derives from a study of blood T cells in healthy people across ages. With a J-beta primer mix and a sample-barcoded 5' primer, a second PCR ran roughly 6 to 11 cycles. Each CDR3 protein is one row after TCRdb ran MiXCR on the 5' RACE reads. The sample lists hundreds of thousands of distinct CDR3 sequences; about 52% were seen once. V was shortened by 0 bases and J by 6 bases, with 12 bases between the two germline ends. The CDR3 consists of 15 residues. Per germline, CDR1 LNHNV and CDR2 YYDKDF (reference sequence). Sample: blood. The TCR originated in a woman aged 55-70 years in good health. The chain uses TRBV15 and TRBJ2-1; D remains unclear. The chain's CDR3 is CATSRELGRSNEQFF. In nucleotides, the CDR3 is TGTGCCACCAGCAGAGAACTCGGCAGGAGCAATGAGCAGTTCTTC.